The clone carrying this T cell receptor (beta chain) has a handful of counts. Its antigen remains unidentified. The CDR3 totals 17 residues. V gave up 5 bases and J gave up 7 bases; unmatched junction bases: 11. The germline gives CDR1 SNHLY, CDR2 FYNNEI. This record comes from a study of CD8 T cells in ankylosing spondylitis. Construction of TCR beta libraries was performed using quantitative 5'-RACE with molecular barcodes. TCRdb re-called the 5' RACE reads through MiXCR, storing one row per CDR3 protein. This sample has 670,000 or so distinct CDR3 sequences, with around 19% found just once. The study's findings and limits: Significant enrichment of disease-linked clones was reportedly seen in matched ankylosing spondylitis synovial fluid. Before this, some motif variants had been reported in reactive arthritis synovial fluid and blood. One TCR beta motif, made up of 7 or 8 highly homologous variants, appeared characteristic of ankylosing spondylitis blood. Researchers report that disease-linked clones proved CD8+ and relatively rare in peripheral blood.

This rearrangement joins TRBV2 to TRBJ2-7, with 16 bases lining up with TRBD2. Input material: blood, either unsorted or a sorted T cell fraction (not recorded which). This receptor was taken from a male donor with ankylosing spondylitis. CDR3 in DNA: TGTGCCAGCAGTACCGGGACTAGCGGGAGGGCCGTGGATGAGCAGTACTTC. It translates to CASSTGTSGRAVDEQYF.